This T cell receptor beta chain was profiled in a study of shared clonotypes between healthy human individuals. Study-level results: Memory subsets had estimated richness that was generally smaller than that of naive subsets. Sharing across a few donors was seen in approximately 5.2% of naive CD4 clonotypes.

The naive CD8 fraction comprised CD45RO-negative cells positively selected for CCR7 and excluded terminally differentiated effector memory CD45RA+ cells. On sorted subsets, replicate PCRs used approximately 190 ng DNA, or 25,000 to 35,000 T cell genomes. Sequencing was performed with immunoSEQ multiplex PCR; in TCRdb, only in-frame clones are kept and a portion is missing. The table has about 580,000 clones, about 98% seen once. Comment on this clone: No antigen is known for it.

The source of this sequence is a man aged 30 to 45 in good health. Sample: naive CD8+ T cells sorted from blood.

The CDR3 region has the DNA TGTGCCAGCAGCGCGGGTCGGACTCGATACAATGAGCAGTTCTTC. This codes for CASSAGRTRYNEQFF. V and J are TRBV11-2 and TRBJ2-1; possibly TRBD2 for D (5 bases). This CDR3 contains 15 residues. CDR1 and CDR2 (germline): SGHAT, FQNNGV. With 5 bases removed from V and 4 bases from J, the gap between germline ends came to 15 bases.